These 13 T cell receptor beta chains were all obtained from the same sample, sequenced in a study of T-cell reconstitution after alpha-beta-depleted transplantation in children. The library targeted TCRbeta and was prepared with unique molecular identifiers. TCRdb reprocessed the PCR reads via MiXCR and lists one record per CDR3 protein. The data show 200,000 to 250,000 distinct CDR3 sequences, 9.5% to 15% seen once. Material: PBMCs from the stem cell graft donor, obtained from the stem cell graft. Source of these receptors: a human donor who donated a stem cell graft to a child with acute lymphoblastic leukemia.

The sample holds many counts of this clonotype. The CDR3 DNA follows: TGTGCCAGCAAGGAGGGGGCGCGTTCCTATAATTCACCCCTCCACTTT. Translation gives CASKEGARSYNSPLHF. The J gene is TRBJ1-6, the V gene TRBV27, with TRBD1 matching over 7 bases. The germline CDR1 and CDR2 sequences are MNHEY and SMNVEV (reference sequence). The J segment lost 1 base and the V segment lost 7 bases, leaving 7 bases of the junction unmatched. The CDR3 covers 16 residues.

This clonotype was observed at least ten times. The V call is TRBV6-1, the J call TRBJ1-1; D is ambiguous. The ends were cut back, 3 bases at V and 10 bases at J, with 9 bases in the middle. The germline CDR1 and CDR2 sequences are MNHNS and SASEGT. There are 11 residues in the CDR3. The CDR3 DNA follows: TGTGCCAGCAGTGAGTCCTGGGTAGCTTTCTTT. Its translation: CASSESWVAFF.

This clonotype has a count of ten or more. The chain carries TRBV20-1 and TRBJ1-1; a weak D match, TRBD1 (6 bases). Trimming stripped 6 bases from V and 0 bases from J, with 17 bases between. Germline V gene lookup returns CDR1 DFQATT and CDR2 SNEGSKA (reference sequence). The CDR3 sequence is 15 residues long. The chain's CDR3 is CSATTGLRMNTEAFF. CDR3 nucleotide sequence: TGCAGTGCAACAACAGGGCTAAGGATGAACACTGAAGCTTTCTTT.

V gene TRBV20-1 combines with J gene TRBJ2-2, with D possibly being TRBD1 (7 bases). The CDR3 has 19 amino acids. The V end lost 1 base, the J end lost 1 base, and 22 bases lay between the germline ends. CDR1 and CDR2 from the germline V gene are DFQATT and SNEGSKA (reference sequence). The CDR3 protein is CSARGTGGTQSGNTGELFF. The CDR3, as DNA: TGCAGTGCTAGAGGGACAGGTGGGACTCAATCAGGGAACACCGGGGAGCTGTTTTTT.

The gene calls are TRBV5-6 and TRBJ2-3; D not resolved. The germline V and J ends were trimmed by 6 bases and 9 bases, with 17 bases remaining between them. The CDR3 runs 13 residues. CDR1 and CDR2 from the germline V gene are SGHDT and YYEEEE. The CDR3 loop reads CASTSIDKPTQYF. The CDR3 DNA sequence: TGTGCCAGCACCTCAATTGACAAGCCGACGCAGTATTTT. Full variable domain (remainder filled in from reference TRBV5-6 and TRBJ2-3): DAGVTQSPTHLIKTRGQQVTLRCSPKSGHDTVSWYQQALGQGPQFIFQYYEEEERQRGNFPDRFSGHQFPNYSSELNVNALLLGDSALYLCASTSIDKPTQYFGPGTRLTVL.

Only a few counts were recorded for this clonotype. The chain is built from TRBV5-1 and TRBJ2-7; possible D gene TRBD2, 5 bases. V was trimmed by 4 bases and J by 3 bases, leaving 11 bases between them. Looked up from germline, CDR1 is SGHRS and CDR2 is YFSETQ. The CDR3 loop spans 13 amino acids. The CDR3 loop is CASSPAEGYEQYF. DNA of the CDR3: TGCGCCAGCAGCCCCGCCGAGGGCTACGAGCAGTACTTC.

This clonotype was counted many times. The V call is TRBV20-1, the J call TRBJ1-5; TRBD1 matches at 9 bases. The CDR3 is 20 residues long. Germline V gene sequence: CDR1 DFQATT, CDR2 SNEGSKA (reference sequence). The junction had 22 bases not matched to a gene; V was cut back by 0 bases and J by 7 bases. The CDR3 sequence is CSAREVQKQGAMLSRQPQHF. Here the CDR3 DNA reads TGCAGTGCTAGAGAGGTCCAAAAACAGGGGGCCATGCTATCACGCCAGCCCCAGCATTTT.

This clonotype was observed at least ten times. The chain couples TRBV12-3 or TRBV12-4 to TRBJ2-1, with TRBD1 matching over 10 bases. This CDR3 is built from 15 residues. Germline trimming cut 2 bases from V and 8 bases from J; bases unmatched to any gene: 6. The CDR3 DNA reads TGTGCCAGCAGTTTACCCCGACAGGGGGCCGATGAGCAGTTCTTC. Protein sequence: CASSLPRQGADEQFF.

The chain recombines TRBV5-1 with TRBJ2-7, with D possibly being TRBD1 (6 bases). Trimming removed 0 bases at V and 2 bases at J, with 12 bases between. This CDR3 is 15 amino acids long. CDR1 is SGHRS, CDR2 YFSETQ, per germline. The CDR3 region has the DNA TGCGCCAGCAGCTTGGAACCGGACAGCACCTACGAGCAGTACTTC. Protein: CASSLEPDSTYEQYF.

V and J are TRBV7-8 and TRBJ2-7; D remains unclear. V lost 4 bases to trimming and J lost 6 bases, with 13 bases between them. Germline CDR1 is SGHVS and CDR2 is FQNEAQ. The CDR3 sequence is 13 residues long. The CDR3 loop is CASSSTPTSEQYF. CDR3 nucleotides: TGTGCCAGCAGCTCGACGCCCACGAGCGAGCAGTACTTC. The full variable domain, with the rest looked up from reference TRBV7-8 and TRBJ2-7, is GAGVSQSPRYKVAKRGQDVALRCDPISGHVSLFWYQQALGQGPEFLTYFQNEAQLDKSGLPSDRFFAERPEGSVSTLKIQRTQQEDSAVYLCASSSTPTSEQYFGPGTRLTVT.

This clonotype was found many times. V gene TRBV29-1 combines with J gene TRBJ2-5, with 8 nucleotides matching TRBD1. The CDR3 covers 12 residues. With 6 bases clipped from V and 5 bases from J, the junction kept 5 bases outside the gene matches. Per the germline V gene, CDR1 is SQVTM and CDR2 is ANQGSEA. The CDR3 DNA sequence: TGCAGCGTCGCCAGGGGGCAGGAGACCCAGTACTTC. This translates into CSVARGQETQYF.

This clonotype was seen ten or more times. V usage is TRBV29-1 and J usage is TRBJ1-4; the match to TRBD1 covers 9 bases. There are 12 residues in the CDR3. CDR1 is SQVTM and CDR2 is ANQGSEA in the germline V gene. V trimming: 7 bases; J trimming: 5 bases; junction bases outside the gene matches: 2. The CDR3 DNA follows: TGCAGCGCCGGGACAGGGAATGAAAAACTGTTTTTT. Translation gives CSAGTGNEKLFF.

This clonotype was seen repeatedly, ten times or more. This sequence joins TRBV29-1 and TRBJ2-5; TRBD2 matches at 14 bases. V shed 7 bases, J shed 5 bases, and the junction held 3 bases outside the gene matches. The CDR3 is 13 amino acids. Germline V gene sequence: CDR1 SQVTM, CDR2 ANQGSEA. CDR3 nucleotides: TGCAGCGAGACTAGCGGGGGGGCGGAGACCCAGTACTTC. Translation gives CSETSGGAETQYF.